Listed below are T cell receptor beta chains from one sample, sequenced in a study of cytomegalovirus exposure and HLA in healthy donors. TCRdb's copy holds only in-frame clones and misses some; the assay was immunoSEQ multiplex PCR. The sample holds some 110,000 clones, approximately 70% seen once. The sample comprised PBMCs. The receptors stem from a man aged 25 to 45 in good health and CMV-seropositive. Each CDR3 is given with its conserved first and last residue. Fields, in order: V gene, CDR3 length, J gene, CDR3 protein.

TRBV2	14	TRBJ2-1	CASTKRSDYNEQFF
TRBV7-6	15	TRBJ2-3	CASSLRDSGTDTQYF
TRBV9	16	TRBJ1-2	CASSARTGGEIYGYTF
TRBV7-3	14	TRBJ2-2	CASSLGLSGGELFF
TRBV9	12	TRBJ2-4	CASSVSENIQYF
TRBV29-1	13	TRBJ1-4	CSGAGTLGEKLFF
TRBV19	15	TRBJ1-2	CASSTGTGGPYGYTF
TRBV6-5	13	TRBJ2-3	CASRQPGEDTQYF
TRBV5-1	15	TRBJ1-3	CASSLDRDSGNTIYF
TRBV29-1	14	TRBJ2-3	CSVDGQGVTDTQYF
TRBV6-6	16	TRBJ2-5	CASSSRNIPGQETQYF
TRBV19	18	TRBJ2-2	CASSIVRLAGANTGELFF
TRBV19	13	TRBJ1-1	CASSKGQFTEAFF
TRBV15	16	TRBJ1-2	CATSRAGTPEADGYTF
TRBV9	19	TRBJ2-3	CASSASGLAGGFSTDTQYF
TRBV5-1	15	TRBJ1-1	CASSLGHRDDTEAFF
TRBV19	16	TRBJ1-3	CASSSWTGYSGNTIYF
TRBV4-1	12	TRBJ2-1	CASGGQGNEQFF
TRBV2	11	TRBJ2-7	CASSGLNEQYF
TRBV4-3	15	TRBJ1-6	CASSHPGTGNSPLHF
TRBV7-7	14	TRBJ2-5	CASSSSGSLETQYF
TRBV2	15	TRBJ2-1	CASHQRAEALREQFF
TRBV30	16	TRBJ2-7	CAWSVHAGGYSYEQYF
TRBV5-1	17	TRBJ2-4	CASSLFHYRASENIQYF
TRBV9	17	TRBJ1-6	CASSFFPDRTYNSPLHF
TRBV5-6	13	TRBJ2-7	CASSLEGDYEQYF
TRBV5-6	15	TRBJ1-5	CASSGQAYSNQPQHF
TRBV27	14	TRBJ2-1	CASSSTGSYNEQFF
TRBV10-3	19	TRBJ2-1	CAIRSGLAGLHDSYNEQFF
TRBV5-4	19	TRBJ2-3	CASSLGSAGVGFSTDTQYF
TRBV7-8	18	TRBJ1-1	CASSLGETGTFLGTEAFF
TRBV7-3	13	TRBJ2-2	CASSSRSSGELFF
TRBV19	16	TRBJ2-2	CASSIVTSGGGGELFF
TRBV29-1	14	TRBJ1-2	CSVEIRDRTYGYTF
TRBV19	14	TRBJ1-2	CASSRTGTPVGYTF
TRBV27	16	TRBJ2-3	CASRPQRGPSTDTQYF
TRBV6-1	17	TRBJ2-5	CASSGSPGLPKGETQYF
TRBV19	15	TRBJ1-5	CASSIWWDRVQPQHF
TRBV4-1	15	TRBJ2-7	CASSRPGTGDYEQYF
TRBV30	12	TRBJ1-2	CAWSPRDSGYTF
TRBV7-6	15	TRBJ2-5	CASSPPRAGRETQYF
TRBV6-4	14	TRBJ2-6	CASTRDSGANVLTF
TRBV11-3	14	TRBJ2-3	CASSLVVPGDTQYF
TRBV10-3	11	TRBJ1-2	CAISEGGGYTF
TRBV25-1	15	TRBJ1-2	CASSEGLPGGNGYTF
TRBV9	17	TRBJ2-1	CASSRTSGSRVYNEQFF
TRBV30	13	TRBJ2-5	CALSGGGQETQYF
TRBV5-6	17	TRBJ1-2	CASSLERVTRANYGYTF
TRBV2	13	TRBJ1-1	CASSLLENTEAFF
TRBV7-2	15	TRBJ2-1	CASSFGDRPYNEQFF
TRBV9	15	TRBJ2-2	CASSVLQGNTGELFF
TRBV9	15	TRBJ1-1	CASSRFSGGHGEAFF
TRBV30	17	TRBJ2-3	CAWTGLAGVLSTDTQYF
TRBV11-3	16	TRBJ1-1	CASRPGQGGSNTEAFF
TRBV14	15	TRBJ1-1	CASSPGGIGNTEAFF
TRBV28	13	TRBJ2-2	CASSSGNTGELFF
TRBV11-2	14	TRBJ2-4	CASSLQRAKNIQYF
TRBV6-6	16	TRBJ1-2	CASSSGDRSVPYGYTF
TRBV10-3	16	TRBJ2-3	CAISESAGSETDTQYF
TRBV6-5	15	TRBJ1-1	CASRRTDGFNTEAFF